Reported below is one T cell receptor beta chain. The antigen this receptor binds is unknown. No qualities accompany the bases; no much larger clone lies one base away. Using the deep immunoSEQ assay, multiplex PCR amplified TCR CDR3 regions from genomic DNA. Genomic DNA extracted from each cell subset was distributed evenly over all wells of several immunoSEQ 96-well plates, and each plate served as one replicate. For sorted subsets, each replicate PCR was loaded with approximately 200 ng genomic DNA, equivalent to roughly 30,000 T cell genomes. Purified libraries were quantified with a Qubit 3.0 fluorometer, sized on a Bioanalyzer 2100, and re-quantified with the KAPA Library Quantification kit. Every immunoSEQ 96-well plate was sequenced on a dedicated single-read 150-cycle Illumina NextSeq 550 flow cell. As for how the authors treated the data: The immunoSEQ output contained only junctional sequences without quality scores, so filtering could not match that applied to full-length reads. To assign V/J genes and CDR3, sequences were annotated using PyIR, a Python wrapper for IgBLAST v1.9, with IMGT germline references. Reads were filtered out if the reads had weak V/J assignments (E-value above 1e-6), no CDR3, stop codons, out-of-frame junctions, or ambiguous translated residues. A V3J clonotype was defined by an identical inferred V gene, J gene, and CDR3 amino acid sequence. The percentage overlap between two repertoires was calculated by dividing the number of shared unique clonotypes by the size of the smaller repertoire. Repertoire richness was assessed with RTK rarefaction, the Chao1 estimator, and Recon v2.1 estimates of unobserved clonotypes. Generation probabilities for all TCRbeta clonotypes obtained by the gDNA method from several donors were computed using OLGA. As stored in TCRdb, this immuneACCESS dataset retains in-frame rearrangements with V and J assigned. A fraction of the clones does not appear; measured against another copy, unresolved V genes explain less than half of the discrepancy, and the remainder lacks a known reason. From that table come the V and J calls and clone size; the DNA was used to work out D and trimming. Present in this sample are about 2 million clones, 95% of which were seen just once. The ten largest clones take up around 0.13% of the sample.

This record belongs to a study of shared clonotypes between healthy human individuals (dated by TCRdb to the early 2020s). Regarding the study in general: A few men and two women, aged 18 to 49 years, made up the cohort. To increase sequencing depth and limit assay-specific biases, TCR repertoire library preparation and sequencing were carried out by different laboratories using diverse techniques. Per donor, three plates each were used for CD4 naive and CD4 memory, two for CD8 naive, and one for CD8 memory. To estimate repertoire size and how much clonotypes are shared between individuals, the study performed deep sequencing of blood TCR repertoires from roughly five healthy adults. Each donor's leukapheresis produced roughly between roughly 0.9 and 9 billion PBMCs. Here is what the overall study found, with its caveats: Pairwise subsampling indicated that sequencing depth was expected to affect the degree of clonotype sharing among donors. Larger estimated clonotype richness was generally found for naive subsets than for memory subsets. Across several donors, roughly 5% of naive CD4, 3.5% of naive CD8, 2.3% of memory CD4, and about 0.44% of memory CD8 clonotypes were shared. Because the study included only a small number of donors, the genetic and exposure-history diversity represented was limited. Incomplete sequencing was indicated by rarefaction of sorted-subset datasets, despite the large sequencing depth. Only blood was sampled, and tissue TCR repertoires likely differ from those in blood. Compared with non-shared clonotypes, the clonotypes found in all four sorted-subset donors had higher generation probabilities.

The donors were healthy, HIV-negative adults with no recently reported acute infections or vaccinations. Only Caucasian adults living in Nashville, Tennessee, USA were represented among the donors. Magnetic negative selection was used to enrich CD4+ T cells, after which naive cells were positively selected on CD45RA and the negative fraction became the memory subset. Blood was obtained by leukapheresis, after which PBMCs were separated by Ficoll-Histopaque density gradient centrifugation and cryopreserved in liquid nitrogen vapor phase. Purity and quantity of every magnetically sorted T cell population were checked by analytical flow cytometry. From each sorted fraction, genomic DNA was isolated and quantified by UV absorbance on a Nanodrop 2000c. The source is a man aged 18 to 35 in good health. Sequencing input: naive CD4+ T cells sorted from blood. This specimen's cell subset or site label, interpreted: CD45RA+ positively selected.

The DNA sequence is as follows: TGTGCCAGCAGCCCCGTGGCGCTCAACAATGAGCAGTTCTTC. Translated, it reads CASSPVALNNEQFF. The sequence joins TRBV7-6 to TRBJ2-1; no D gene call is confident. Deletion took 5 bases off V and 5 bases off J, with a span of 13 bases between the germline ends. From a lookup of the germline V gene, CDR1 and CDR2 are SGHVS and FNYEAQ. Counted from cysteine to phenylalanine, this CDR3 has 14 amino acids. Of all the DNA, just the CDR3 is kept, 42 bases in frame from base 1.